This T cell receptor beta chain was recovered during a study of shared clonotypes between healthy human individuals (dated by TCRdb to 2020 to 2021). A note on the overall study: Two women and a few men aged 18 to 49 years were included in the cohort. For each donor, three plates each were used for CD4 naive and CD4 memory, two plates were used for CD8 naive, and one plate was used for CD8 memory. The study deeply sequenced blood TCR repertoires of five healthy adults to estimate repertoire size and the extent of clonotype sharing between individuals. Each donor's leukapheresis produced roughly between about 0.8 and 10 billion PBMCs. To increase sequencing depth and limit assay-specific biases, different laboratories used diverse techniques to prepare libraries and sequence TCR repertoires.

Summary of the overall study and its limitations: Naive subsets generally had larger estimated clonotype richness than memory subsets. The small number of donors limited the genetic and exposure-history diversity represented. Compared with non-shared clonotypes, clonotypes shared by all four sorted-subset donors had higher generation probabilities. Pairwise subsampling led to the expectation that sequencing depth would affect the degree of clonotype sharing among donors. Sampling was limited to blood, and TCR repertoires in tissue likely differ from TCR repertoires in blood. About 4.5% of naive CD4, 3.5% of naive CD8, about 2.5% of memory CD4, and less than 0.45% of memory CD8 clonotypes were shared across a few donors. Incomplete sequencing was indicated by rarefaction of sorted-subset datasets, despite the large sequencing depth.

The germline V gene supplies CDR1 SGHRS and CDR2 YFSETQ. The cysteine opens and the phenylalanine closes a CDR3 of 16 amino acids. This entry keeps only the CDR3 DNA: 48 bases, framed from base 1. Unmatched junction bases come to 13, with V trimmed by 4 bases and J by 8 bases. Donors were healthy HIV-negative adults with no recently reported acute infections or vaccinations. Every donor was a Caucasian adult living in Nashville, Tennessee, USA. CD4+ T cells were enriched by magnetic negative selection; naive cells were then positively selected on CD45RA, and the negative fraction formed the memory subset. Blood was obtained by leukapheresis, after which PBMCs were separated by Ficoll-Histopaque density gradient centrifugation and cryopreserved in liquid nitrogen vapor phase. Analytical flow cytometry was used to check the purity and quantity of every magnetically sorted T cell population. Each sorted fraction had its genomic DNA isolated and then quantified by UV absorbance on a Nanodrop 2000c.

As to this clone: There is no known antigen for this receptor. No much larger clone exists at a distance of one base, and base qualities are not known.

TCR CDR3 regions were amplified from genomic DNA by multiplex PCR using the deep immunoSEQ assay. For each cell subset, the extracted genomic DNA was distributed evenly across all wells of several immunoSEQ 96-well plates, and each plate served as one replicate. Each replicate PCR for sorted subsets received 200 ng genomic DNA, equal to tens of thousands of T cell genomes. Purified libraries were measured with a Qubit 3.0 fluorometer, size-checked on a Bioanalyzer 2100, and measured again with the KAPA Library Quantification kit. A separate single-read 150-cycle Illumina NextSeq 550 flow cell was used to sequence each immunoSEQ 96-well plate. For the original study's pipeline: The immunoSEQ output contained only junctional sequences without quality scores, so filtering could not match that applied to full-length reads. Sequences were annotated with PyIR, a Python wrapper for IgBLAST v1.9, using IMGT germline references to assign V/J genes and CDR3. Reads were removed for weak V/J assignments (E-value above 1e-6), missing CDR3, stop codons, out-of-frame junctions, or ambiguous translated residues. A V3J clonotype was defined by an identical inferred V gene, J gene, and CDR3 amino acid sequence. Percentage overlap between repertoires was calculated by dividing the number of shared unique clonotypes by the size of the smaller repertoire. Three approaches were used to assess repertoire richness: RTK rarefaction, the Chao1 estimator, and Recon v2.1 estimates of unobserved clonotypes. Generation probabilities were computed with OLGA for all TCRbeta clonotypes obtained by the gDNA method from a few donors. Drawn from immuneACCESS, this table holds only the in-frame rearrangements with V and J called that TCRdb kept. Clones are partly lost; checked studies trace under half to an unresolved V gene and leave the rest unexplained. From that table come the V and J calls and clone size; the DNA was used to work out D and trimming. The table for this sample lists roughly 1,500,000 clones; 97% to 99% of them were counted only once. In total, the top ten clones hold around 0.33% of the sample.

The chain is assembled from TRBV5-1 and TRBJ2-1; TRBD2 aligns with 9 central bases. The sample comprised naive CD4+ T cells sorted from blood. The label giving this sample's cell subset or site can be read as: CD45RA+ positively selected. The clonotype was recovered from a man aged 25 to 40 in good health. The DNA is TGCGCCAGCAGCGAGCTCCTAGCGGGAAGTCTGGATGAGCAGTTCTTC. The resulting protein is CASSELLAGSLDEQFF.